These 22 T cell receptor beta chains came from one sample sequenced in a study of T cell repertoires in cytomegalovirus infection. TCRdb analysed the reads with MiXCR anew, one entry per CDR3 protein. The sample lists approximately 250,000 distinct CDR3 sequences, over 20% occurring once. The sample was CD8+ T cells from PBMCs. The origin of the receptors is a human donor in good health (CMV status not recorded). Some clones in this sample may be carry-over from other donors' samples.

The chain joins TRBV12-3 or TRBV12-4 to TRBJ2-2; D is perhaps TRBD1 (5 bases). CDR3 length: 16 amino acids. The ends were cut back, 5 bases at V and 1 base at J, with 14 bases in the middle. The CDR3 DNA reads TGTGCCAGCAGTACCGACAGTTCCAAGAACACCGGGGAGCTGTTTTTT. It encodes CASSTDSSKNTGELFF.

DNA of the CDR3: TGTGCCAGCAGTTTAAGACAGGGAAAGGTCTACGAGCAGTACTTC. As protein: CASSLRQGKVYEQYF. This rearrangement joins TRBV28 to TRBJ2-7, with 7 bases aligning to TRBD1. This CDR3 region has 15 residues. V shed 2 bases and J 3 bases; nucleotides not matched to a gene: 7. Germline CDR1 and CDR2: MDHEN and SYDVKM.

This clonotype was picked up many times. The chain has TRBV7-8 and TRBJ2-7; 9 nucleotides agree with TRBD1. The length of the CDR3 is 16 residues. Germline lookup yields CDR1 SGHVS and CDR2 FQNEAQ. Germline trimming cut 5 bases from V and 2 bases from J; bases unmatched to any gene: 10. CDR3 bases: TGTGCCAGCAGCCCATGGGCCGGGACAGGGCCCTACGAGCAGTACTTC. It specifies CASSPWAGTGPYEQYF.

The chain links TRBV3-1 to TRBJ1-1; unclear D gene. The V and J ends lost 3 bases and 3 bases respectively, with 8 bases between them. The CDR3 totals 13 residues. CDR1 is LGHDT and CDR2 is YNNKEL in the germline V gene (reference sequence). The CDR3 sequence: CASSHMGYTEAFF. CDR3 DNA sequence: TGTGCCAGCAGCCATATGGGTTACACTGAAGCTTTCTTT.

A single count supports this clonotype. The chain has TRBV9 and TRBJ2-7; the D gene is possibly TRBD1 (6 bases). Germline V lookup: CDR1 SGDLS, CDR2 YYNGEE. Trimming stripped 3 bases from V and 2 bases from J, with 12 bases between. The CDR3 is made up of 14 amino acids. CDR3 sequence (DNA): TGTGCCAGCAGCGACCGGGACAATGCCTACGAGCAGTACTTC. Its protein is CASSDRDNAYEQYF.

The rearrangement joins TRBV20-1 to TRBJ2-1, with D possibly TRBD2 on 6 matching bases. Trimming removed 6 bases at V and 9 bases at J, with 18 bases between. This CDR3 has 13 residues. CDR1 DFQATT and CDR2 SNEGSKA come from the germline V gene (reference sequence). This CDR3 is CSATGVDSVEQFF. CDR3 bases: TGCAGTGCCACGGGGGTTGACAGCGTTGAGCAGTTCTTC.

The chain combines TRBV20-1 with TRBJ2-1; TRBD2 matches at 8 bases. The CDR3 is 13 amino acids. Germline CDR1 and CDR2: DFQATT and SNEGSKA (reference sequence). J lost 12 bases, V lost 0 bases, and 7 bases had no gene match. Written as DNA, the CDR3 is TGCAGTGCTAGAGATACGGGGGGGTGGTCGCAGTTCTTC. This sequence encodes CSARDTGGWSQFF.

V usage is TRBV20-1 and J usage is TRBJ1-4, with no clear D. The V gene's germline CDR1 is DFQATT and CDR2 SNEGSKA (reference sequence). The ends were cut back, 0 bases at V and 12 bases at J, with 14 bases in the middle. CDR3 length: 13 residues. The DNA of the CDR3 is TGCAGTGCTAGAGATGATAGACCGCGTGAACTGTTTTTT. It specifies CSARDDRPRELFF.

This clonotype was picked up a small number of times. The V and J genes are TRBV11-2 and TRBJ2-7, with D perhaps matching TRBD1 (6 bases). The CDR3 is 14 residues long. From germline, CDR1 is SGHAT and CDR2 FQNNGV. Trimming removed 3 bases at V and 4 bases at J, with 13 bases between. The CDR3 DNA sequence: TGTGCCAGCAGCTTTTCGCCAGGGGAGTACGAGCAGTACTTC. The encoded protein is CASSFSPGEYEQYF. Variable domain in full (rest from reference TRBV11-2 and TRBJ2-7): EAGVAQSPRYKIIEKRQSVAFWCNPISGHATLYWYQQILGQGPKLLIQFQNNGVVDDSQLPKDRFSAERLKGVDSTLKIQPAKLEDSAVYLCASSFSPGEYEQYFGPGTRLTVT.

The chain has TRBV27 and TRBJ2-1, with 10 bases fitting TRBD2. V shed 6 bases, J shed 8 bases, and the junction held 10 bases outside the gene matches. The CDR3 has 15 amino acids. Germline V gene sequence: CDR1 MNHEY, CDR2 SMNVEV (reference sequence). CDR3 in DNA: TGTGCCAGCAGCAGCCGGACTAGCGGATACGATGAGCAGTTCTTC. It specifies CASSSRTSGYDEQFF.

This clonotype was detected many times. Written as DNA, the CDR3 is TGTGCCATCAGTGATGGTTACGAGCAGTACTTC. Translation: CAISDGYEQYF. This chain connects TRBV10-3 to TRBJ2-7; D call uncertain. The CDR3 is made up of 11 amino acids. Trimming removed 3 bases at V and 4 bases at J, with 4 bases between. Germline CDR1 ENHRY, CDR2 SYGVKD.

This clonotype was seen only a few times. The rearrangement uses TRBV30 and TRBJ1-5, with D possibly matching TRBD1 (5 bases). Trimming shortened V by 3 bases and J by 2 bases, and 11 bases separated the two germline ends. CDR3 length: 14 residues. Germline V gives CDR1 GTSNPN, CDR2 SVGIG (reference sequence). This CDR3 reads CAWRDRDGNQPQHF. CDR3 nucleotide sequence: TGTGCCTGGAGGGACCGGGACGGCAATCAGCCCCAGCATTTT.

The CDR3 protein is CASSFEPGTATEAFF. The CDR3 nucleotides are TGCGCCAGCAGCTTCGAGCCAGGGACGGCCACTGAAGCTTTCTTT. The rearrangement links TRBV5-1 to TRBJ1-1, with D perhaps TRBD1 (5 bases). Deletions cut 2 bases from V and 4 bases from J, with 15 bases between. This CDR3 contains 15 residues. Looked up from germline, CDR1 is SGHRS and CDR2 is YFSETQ.

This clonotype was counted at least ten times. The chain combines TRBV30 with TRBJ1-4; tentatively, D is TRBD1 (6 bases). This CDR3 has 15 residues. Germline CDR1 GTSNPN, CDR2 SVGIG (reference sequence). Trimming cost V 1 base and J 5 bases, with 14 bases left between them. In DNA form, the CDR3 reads TGTGCCTGGAGTGAGTACAGGGACACCAATGAAAAACTGTTTTTT. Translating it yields CAWSEYRDTNEKLFF.

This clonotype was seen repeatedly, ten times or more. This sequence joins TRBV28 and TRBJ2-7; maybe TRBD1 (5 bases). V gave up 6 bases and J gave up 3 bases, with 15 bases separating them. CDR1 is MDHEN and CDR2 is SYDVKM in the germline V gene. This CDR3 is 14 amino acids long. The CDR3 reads CASRSLQQVYEQYF. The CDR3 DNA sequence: TGTGCCAGCAGATCTCTGCAACAGGTCTACGAGCAGTACTTC.

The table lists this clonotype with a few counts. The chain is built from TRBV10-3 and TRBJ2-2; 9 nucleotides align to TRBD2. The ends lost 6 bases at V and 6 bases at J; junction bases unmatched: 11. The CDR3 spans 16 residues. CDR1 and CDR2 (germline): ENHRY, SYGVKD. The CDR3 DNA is TGTGCCATCAGCGGGACTAGCTCCCCGAGGGCCGGGGAGCTGTTTTTT. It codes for CAISGTSSPRAGELFF.

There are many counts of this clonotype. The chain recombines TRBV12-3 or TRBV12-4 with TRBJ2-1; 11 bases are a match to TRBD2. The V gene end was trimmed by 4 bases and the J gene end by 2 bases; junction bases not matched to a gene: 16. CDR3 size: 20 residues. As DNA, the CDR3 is TGTGCCAGCAGTTCGGACACCCAAGCTAGCGGGGGGTTCCCCTACAATGAGCAGTTCTTC. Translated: CASSSDTQASGGFPYNEQFF.

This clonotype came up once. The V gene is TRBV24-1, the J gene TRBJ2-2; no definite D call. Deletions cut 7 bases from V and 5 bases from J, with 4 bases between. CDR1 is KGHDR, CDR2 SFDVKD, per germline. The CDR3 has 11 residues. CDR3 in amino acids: CATRDTGELFF. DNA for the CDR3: TGTGCCACCAGGGATACCGGGGAGCTGTTTTTT.

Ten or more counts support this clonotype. CDR3 sequence: CASSPLDTEAFF. In DNA form, the CDR3 reads TGTGCCAGCAGCCCGCTGGACACTGAAGCTTTCTTT. The chain joins TRBV7-8 to TRBJ1-1; D unresolved. V was shortened by 5 bases and J by 3 bases, with 7 bases between the two germline ends. In germline, CDR1 is SGHVS, CDR2 FQNEAQ. This CDR3 contains 12 residues.

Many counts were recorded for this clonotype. This CDR3 is CASSGPVNSGAFF. In nucleotides, the CDR3 is TGTGCCAGCAGTGGCCCCGTGAACTCGGGGGCTTTCTTT. V is TRBV12-3 or TRBV12-4 and J is TRBJ1-1, with D unresolved. The CDR3 is 13 residues long. V was trimmed by 5 bases and J by 11 bases, leaving 18 bases between them.

The CDR3 protein is CASSRFSTLSNQPQHF. The CDR3 nucleotides read TGTGCCAGCAGTAGGTTTAGCACTCTAAGCAATCAGCCCCAGCATTTT. The chain joins TRBV2 to TRBJ1-5, with no clear D. CDR1 and CDR2 (germline): SNHLY, FYNNEI. V was clipped by 5 bases and J by 1 base, with 15 bases between them. CDR3 size: 16 residues.

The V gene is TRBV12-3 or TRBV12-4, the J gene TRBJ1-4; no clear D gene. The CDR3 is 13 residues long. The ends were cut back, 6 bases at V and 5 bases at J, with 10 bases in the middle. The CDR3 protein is CASRPYKNEKLFF. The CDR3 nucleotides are TGTGCCAGCAGACCATATAAGAATGAAAAACTGTTTTTT.